The rows below give T cell receptor beta chains drawn from one sample of a study of blood T cell repertoires in COVID-19. Using immunoSEQ multiplex PCR, the repertoire was profiled, and TCRdb retains in-frame clones only, with some absent. The data show more than 400,000 clones, less than 95% seen once. The sample taken for sequencing was PBMCs or T cells enriched from blood (not recorded which). The source is a young man who had recovered from COVID-19. Both conserved end residues are part of each CDR3. The order of the fields is CDR3 protein, CDR3 DNA, J gene, CDR3 length, V gene, clone size, D gene. The D gene is left open where the match is weak. Size is omitted from some rows. Given values are once, few, many or a class for expanded clones.

CDR3aa: CASSLDRGYTGELFF
CDR3nt: TGCGCCAGCAGCTTGGACAGGGGGTACACCGGGGAGCTGTTTTTT
j_gene: TRBJ2-2
len: 15
v_gene: TRBV5-1
abundance: .
d_gene: TRBD1

CDR3aa: CASSQDGTRTGPLRAFF
CDR3nt: TGCGCCAGCAGCCAAGATGGGACCCGGACAGGGCCCCTGAGGGCTTTCTTT
j_gene: TRBJ1-1
len: 17
v_gene: TRBV4-1
abundance: few
d_gene: TRBD1

CDR3aa: CASSSLDPLGLRREKLFF
CDR3nt: TGTGCCAGCAGCTCCTTGGATCCCTTGGGGCTGCGAAGGGAAAAACTGTTTTTT
j_gene: TRBJ1-4
len: 18
v_gene: TRBV7-9
abundance: .
d_gene: .

CDR3aa: CASRPGSQETQYF
CDR3nt: TGTGCCAGCAGACCGGGGAGCCAAGAGACCCAGTACTTC
j_gene: TRBJ2-5
len: 13
v_gene: TRBV6-5
abundance: .
d_gene: .

CDR3aa: CASSPPAHGYTF
CDR3nt: TGTGCCAGCTCACCACCAGCCCATGGCTACACCTTC
j_gene: TRBJ1-2
len: 12
v_gene: TRBV18
abundance: .
d_gene: .

CDR3aa: CSVGSSGANVLTF
CDR3nt: TGCAGCGTTGGGAGCTCTGGGGCCAACGTCCTGACTTTC
j_gene: TRBJ2-6
len: 13
v_gene: TRBV29-1
abundance: .
d_gene: .

CDR3aa: CSVLTPAPAGYEQYF
CDR3nt: TGCAGCGTTTTGACCCCAGCGCCGGCCGGATACGAGCAGTACTTC
j_gene: TRBJ2-7
len: 15
v_gene: TRBV29-1
abundance: once
d_gene: .

CDR3aa: CASSSRYSSYEQYF
CDR3nt: TGTGCCAGCAGTTCCCGGTACAGCTCCTACGAGCAGTACTTC
j_gene: TRBJ2-7
len: 14
v_gene: TRBV6-2/TRBV6-3
abundance: .
d_gene: .

CDR3aa: CASSLTAGGPETQYF
CDR3nt: TGTGCCAGCAGCTTAACAGCGGGAGGGCCAGAGACCCAGTACTTC
j_gene: TRBJ2-5
len: 15
v_gene: TRBV7-3
abundance: .
d_gene: TRBD2

CDR3aa: CASSLGTSGSYEQYF
CDR3nt: TGTGCCAGCAGTCTCGGGACTAGCGGGAGTTACGAGCAGTACTTC
j_gene: TRBJ2-7
len: 15
v_gene: TRBV27
abundance: .
d_gene: TRBD2

CDR3aa: CSVGTGLFYEQYF
CDR3nt: TGCAGCGTCGGGACAGGGTTATTCTACGAGCAGTACTTC
j_gene: TRBJ2-7
len: 13
v_gene: TRBV29-1
abundance: few
d_gene: TRBD1

CDR3aa: CAWRIGQAYTEAFF
CDR3nt: TGTGCCTGGAGAATTGGACAGGCCTACACTGAAGCTTTCTTT
j_gene: TRBJ1-1
len: 14
v_gene: TRBV30
abundance: .
d_gene: TRBD1

CDR3aa: CASSLRTSGTTGELFF
CDR3nt: TGTGCCAGCAGCTTACGGACTAGCGGGACCACCGGGGAGCTGTTTTTT
j_gene: TRBJ2-2
len: 16
v_gene: TRBV11-2
abundance: .
d_gene: TRBD2

CDR3aa: CASRGGLTHNEQFF
CDR3nt: TGTGCCAGCAGAGGGGGCTTGACGCACAATGAGCAGTTCTTC
j_gene: TRBJ2-1
len: 14
v_gene: TRBV28
abundance: .
d_gene: TRBD1

CDR3aa: CASSSRDRAQNTIYF
CDR3nt: TGTGCCAGCAGCTCCCGGGACAGGGCGCAAAACACCATATATTTT
j_gene: TRBJ1-3
len: 15
v_gene: TRBV11-2
abundance: .
d_gene: TRBD1

CDR3aa: CASSPNSDTQYF
CDR3nt: TGTGCCAGCAGCCCAAATTCAGATACGCAGTATTTT
j_gene: TRBJ2-3
len: 12
v_gene: TRBV7-3
abundance: once
d_gene: .

CDR3aa: CASSFPGGREQYF
CDR3nt: TGTGCCAGCAGTTTCCCGGGAGGGCGCGAGCAGTACTTC
j_gene: TRBJ2-7
len: 13
v_gene: TRBV28
abundance: .
d_gene: TRBD2

CDR3aa: CASSSQLAAQVNEQFF
CDR3nt: TGCGCCAGCAGCTCCCAACTAGCGGCACAAGTTAATGAGCAGTTCTTC
j_gene: TRBJ2-1
len: 16
v_gene: TRBV5-1
abundance: once
d_gene: TRBD2

CDR3aa: CASSRLAGRSGELFF
CDR3nt: TGTGCCAGCAGTCGCCTCGCGGGGAGGTCCGGGGAGCTGTTTTTT
j_gene: TRBJ2-2
len: 15
v_gene: TRBV5-8
abundance: .
d_gene: .

CDR3aa: CASSSVREDTQYF
CDR3nt: TGTGCCAGCAGCTCGGTCAGGGAAGATACGCAGTATTTT
j_gene: TRBJ2-3
len: 13
v_gene: TRBV5-8
abundance: .
d_gene: .

CDR3aa: CASKTSGQNYEQYF
CDR3nt: TGTGCCAGCAAGACTAGCGGACAGAACTACGAGCAGTACTTC
j_gene: TRBJ2-7
len: 14
v_gene: TRBV28
abundance: .
d_gene: TRBD2

CDR3aa: CASSLASGIYGYTF
CDR3nt: TGTGCCAGCAGTTTAGCGTCGGGGATCTATGGCTACACCTTC
j_gene: TRBJ1-2
len: 14
v_gene: TRBV28
abundance: .
d_gene: .

CDR3aa: CATSTGKNTEAFF
CDR3nt: TGTGCCACCAGTACAGGGAAGAACACTGAAGCTTTCTTT
j_gene: TRBJ1-1
len: 13
v_gene: TRBV24-1
abundance: .
d_gene: .

CDR3aa: CAWRTVSSGNTIYF
CDR3nt: TGTGCCTGGAGGACAGTGAGCTCTGGAAACACCATATATTTT
j_gene: TRBJ1-3
len: 14
v_gene: TRBV30
abundance: .
d_gene: .

CDR3aa: CASSDLTGTGGSYEQYF
CDR3nt: TGTGCCAGCAGCGACCTTACCGGGACAGGGGGATCCTACGAGCAGTACTTC
j_gene: TRBJ2-7
len: 17
v_gene: TRBV14
abundance: .
d_gene: TRBD1

CDR3aa: CASSDGGKPSNQPQHF
CDR3nt: TGTGCCAGCTCAGACGGGGGGAAGCCTAGCAATCAGCCCCAGCATTTT
j_gene: TRBJ1-5
len: 16
v_gene: TRBV2
abundance: once
d_gene: .

CDR3aa: CASSVRVDYQPQHF
CDR3nt: TGTGCCAGCAGTGTTCGAGTCGATTATCAGCCCCAGCATTTT
j_gene: TRBJ1-5
len: 14
v_gene: TRBV2
abundance: .
d_gene: .

CDR3aa: CATSKQITGDGYTF
CDR3nt: TGTGCCACCAGCAAACAAATTACAGGGGATGGCTACACCTTC
j_gene: TRBJ1-2
len: 14
v_gene: TRBV15
abundance: few
d_gene: TRBD1

CDR3aa: CATLAGAEAGELFF
CDR3nt: TGTGCCACCTTAGCGGGAGCGGAGGCCGGGGAGCTGTTTTTT
j_gene: TRBJ2-2
len: 14
v_gene: TRBV6-5
abundance: .
d_gene: TRBD2

CDR3aa: CASSLLSSGRASPDTQYF
CDR3nt: TGTGCCAGCAGTTTATTGTCTAGCGGGAGGGCCTCCCCAGATACGCAGTATTTT
j_gene: TRBJ2-3
len: 18
v_gene: TRBV28
abundance: .
d_gene: TRBD2

CDR3aa: CASSSTGGSYNEQFF
CDR3nt: TGTGCCAGCAGTTCAACAGGGGGCTCCTACAATGAGCAGTTCTTC
j_gene: TRBJ2-1
len: 15
v_gene: TRBV6-5
abundance: once
d_gene: TRBD1

CDR3aa: CASSVGSNRGRTEAFF
CDR3nt: TGTGCCAGCAGCGTAGGTTCCAACAGGGGTCGCACTGAAGCTTTCTTT
j_gene: TRBJ1-1
len: 16
v_gene: TRBV9
abundance: .
d_gene: TRBD1

CDR3aa: CASSYQTGGTGELFF
CDR3nt: TGTGCCAGCAGTTACCAGACAGGGGGAACCGGGGAGCTGTTTTTT
j_gene: TRBJ2-2
len: 15
v_gene: TRBV6-2/TRBV6-3
abundance: .
d_gene: TRBD1

CDR3aa: CASSLPGISYEQYF
CDR3nt: TGTGCCAGCAGTTTACCAGGTATTTCCTACGAGCAGTACTTC
j_gene: TRBJ2-7
len: 14
v_gene: TRBV27
abundance: .
d_gene: .

CDR3aa: CASSAAQAYTEAFF
CDR3nt: TGCGCCAGCAGTGCTGCACAGGCGTACACTGAAGCTTTCTTT
j_gene: TRBJ1-1
len: 14
v_gene: TRBV10-2
abundance: few
d_gene: .

CDR3aa: CASSLDRELAGELFF
CDR3nt: TGTGCCAGCAGCCTGGACAGGGAATTGGCCGGGGAGCTGTTTTTT
j_gene: TRBJ2-2
len: 15
v_gene: TRBV7-6
abundance: few
d_gene: TRBD1

CDR3aa: CAKQIRDRPSPLHF
CDR3nt: TGTGCCAAACAAATCCGGGACAGGCCTTCACCCCTCCACTTT
j_gene: TRBJ1-6
len: 14
v_gene: TRBV7-3
abundance: .
d_gene: TRBD1

CDR3aa: CASSRGLAGVEQYF
CDR3nt: TGTGCCAGCAGCAGGGGACTAGCGGGAGTTGAGCAGTACTTC
j_gene: TRBJ2-7
len: 14
v_gene: TRBV11-1
abundance: .
d_gene: TRBD2

CDR3aa: CAAGREASETQYF
CDR3nt: TGTGCCGCGGGGCGGGAGGCGTCAGAGACCCAGTACTTC
j_gene: TRBJ2-5
len: 13
v_gene: TRBV10-3
abundance: .
d_gene: TRBD2

CDR3aa: CASSPQGTNEKLFF
CDR3nt: TGTGCCAGCAGCCCGCAGGGGACTAATGAAAAACTGTTTTTT
j_gene: TRBJ1-4
len: 14
v_gene: TRBV5-4
abundance: .
d_gene: .

CDR3aa: CASSERQGATNEKLFF
CDR3nt: TGTGCCAGCAGTGAAAGACAGGGGGCAACTAATGAAAAACTGTTTTTT
j_gene: TRBJ1-4
len: 16
v_gene: TRBV6-1
abundance: .
d_gene: TRBD1

CDR3aa: CASSEYRGDTQYF
CDR3nt: TGTGCCAGCAGTGAGTACAGGGGAGATACGCAGTATTTT
j_gene: TRBJ2-3
len: 13
v_gene: TRBV28
abundance: .
d_gene: TRBD1

CDR3aa: CASSLLAGGDNEQFF
CDR3nt: TGCGCCAGCAGCTTGCTAGCGGGAGGGGACAATGAGCAGTTCTTC
j_gene: TRBJ2-1
len: 15
v_gene: TRBV5-1
abundance: few
d_gene: TRBD2

CDR3aa: CASSSLNRGPLVYEQYF
CDR3nt: TGTGCCAGCAGCTCCCTTAATAGGGGCCCTCTCGTCTACGAGCAGTACTTC
j_gene: TRBJ2-7
len: 17
v_gene: TRBV5-6
abundance: .
d_gene: .